Below, one T cell receptor beta chain is given with its context. Its cognate antigen is unknown. CDR1 SGHAT and CDR2 FQNNGV come from the germline V gene. This CDR3 is 13 amino acids long. The V end lost 3 bases, the J end lost 9 bases, and 9 bases lay between the germline ends. This entry belongs to a study of shared clonotypes between healthy human individuals. Findings and caveats of the study: Clonotypes shared by all four sorted-subset donors had higher generation probabilities than non-shared clonotypes.

Deep-level settings were used for running the assay. Profiling relied on immunoSEQ multiplex PCR, and the TCRdb table lists in-frame clones only, not all of them. The sample consists of about 710,000 clones, roughly 72% of them appearing once. The receptor was isolated from a woman aged 25-40 years in good health. V usage is TRBV11-2 and J usage is TRBJ2-6; D possibly corresponds to TRBD2 (5 bases). The sample was memory CD4+ T cells sorted from blood. Documented subset: CD45RA-negative fraction. The CDR3 spells CASSFAGDNVLTF. The CDR3 DNA is TGTGCCAGCAGCTTTGCGGGCGACAACGTCCTGACTTTC.